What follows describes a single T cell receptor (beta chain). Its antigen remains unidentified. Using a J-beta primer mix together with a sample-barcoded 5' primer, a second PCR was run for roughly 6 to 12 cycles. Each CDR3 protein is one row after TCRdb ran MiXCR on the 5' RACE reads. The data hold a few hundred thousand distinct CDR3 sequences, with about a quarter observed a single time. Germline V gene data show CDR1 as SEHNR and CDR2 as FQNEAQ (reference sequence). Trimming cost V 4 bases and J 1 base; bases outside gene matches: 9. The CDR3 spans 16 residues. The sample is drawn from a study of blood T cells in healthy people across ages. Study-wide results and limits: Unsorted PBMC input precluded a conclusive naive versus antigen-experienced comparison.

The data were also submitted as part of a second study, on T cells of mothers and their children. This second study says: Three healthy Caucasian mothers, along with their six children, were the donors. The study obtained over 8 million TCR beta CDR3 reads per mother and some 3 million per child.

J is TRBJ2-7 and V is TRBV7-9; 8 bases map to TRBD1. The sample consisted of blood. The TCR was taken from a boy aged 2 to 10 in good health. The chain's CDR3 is CASSSERDRPSYEQYF. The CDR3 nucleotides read TGTGCCAGCAGCTCAGAACGGGACAGGCCGTCCTACGAGCAGTACTTC. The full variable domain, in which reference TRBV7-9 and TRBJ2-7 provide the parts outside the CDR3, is DTGVSQNPRHKITKRGQNVTFRCDPISEHNRLYWYRQTLGQGPEFLTYFQNEAQLEKSRLLSDRFSAERPKGSFSTLEIQRTEQGDSAMYLCASSSERDRPSYEQYFGPGTRLTVT.